The present TCR beta chain was sequenced within a study of beta chain features in type 1 diabetes. This clone was observed a few times. Antigen specificity is unknown. Study-wide points: Among all four CD4+ subsets, Type 1 diabetes patients had TCRB CDR3s that were moderately but significantly shorter. Cells expressing TCR highly could be over-represented by cDNA sequencing.

The V and J ends lost 4 bases and 4 bases, in that order; junction bases with no gene match: 5. Germline V gene sequence: CDR1 ENHRY, CDR2 SYGVKD. There are 15 residues in the CDR3. Reverse transcription of all isolated RNA meant that expressed TCRB transcripts were sequenced. Some clones are missing from TCRdb's copy, which holds only in-frame ones; the method was immunoSEQ multiplex PCR. The repertoire includes hundreds of thousands of clones, around an eighth of them detected once, and less than 0.04% sits in the top ten. The V gene is TRBV10-3, the J gene TRBJ1-1; 11 nucleotides match TRBD1. This sequence was found in a man younger than 35 with type 1 diabetes. Source material: naive CD4+ T cells from blood. CDR3 nucleotides: TGTGCCATCAGTGTACCCGGGACAGGGGGCACTGAAGCTTTCTTT. This encodes CAISVPGTGGTEAFF.